The 2 T cell receptor beta chains reported below all come from one sample, sequenced in a study of blood T cell repertoires in COVID-19. Assay used: immunoSEQ multiplex PCR; TCRdb lists only in-frame clones, some missing. Of 200,000 or so clones listed, around 77% are singletons. The source material was peripheral blood. These receptors originate from a man aged 55 to 70 with active or convalescent COVID-19.

The gene calls are TRBV29-1 and TRBJ1-2, with 9 bases matching TRBD1. The CDR3 is 13 amino acids. V shed 4 bases and J 8 bases; nucleotides not matched to a gene: 8. CDR1 is SQVTM and CDR2 is ANQGSEA in the germline V gene. In DNA, the CDR3 is TGCAGCGTTGGCCAGGACAGGGGTCGGGGCTACACCTTC. It codes for CSVGQDRGRGYTF.

The chain links TRBV5-1 to TRBJ2-5, with TRBD2 identical over 7 bases. V lost 5 bases and J lost 5; bases outside the gene matches: 9. Germline V CDR1 and CDR2: SGHRS, YFSETQ. The CDR3 spans 14 residues. CDR3 nucleotides: TGCGCCAGCAGACCCACGGGAGGAGGCGAGACCCAGTACTTC. Its translation: CASRPTGGGETQYF.